This passage covers 24 T cell receptor beta chains from one sample sequenced in a study of post-analysis software for immune sequencing data. Presence of unique molecular identifiers characterized the TCR beta cDNA libraries. TCRdb passed the PCR reads through MiXCR, listing each CDR3 protein once. The table has some 690,000 distinct CDR3 sequences, about 27% seen once. Study-level results: Five TRBV segments were significantly more frequent in patients than in controls. TRBV5-6, TRBV5-1 and TRBV20-1 were among these segments.

These receptors' targets are unknown. The sequencing input was blood. Receptors were obtained from a girl between 5 and 17 years old with multiple sclerosis.

This clonotype turned up a few times. The chain is built from TRBV12-3 or TRBV12-4 and TRBJ1-1, with 10 bases identical to TRBD1. This CDR3 has 13 residues. The V segment lost 6 bases and the J segment 6 bases; nucleotides outside the gene matches: 4. This CDR3 is CASSDRGRAEAFF. The DNA for the CDR3 is TGTGCCAGCAGCGACAGGGGGCGGGCTGAAGCTTTCTTT.

The table lists this clonotype with a few counts. The rearrangement links TRBV6-5 to TRBJ2-1; TRBD2 is a possible D gene (6 bases). Germline CDR1 MNHEY, CDR2 SVGAGI. Trimming left V 6 bases short and J 2 bases short, with 14 bases between. The CDR3 consists of 15 residues. In nucleotides, the CDR3 is TGTGCCAGCAGACCCCCGGGCGGGGCCTACAATGAGCAGTTCTTC. It codes for CASRPPGGAYNEQFF.

This clonotype turned up a few times. The rearrangement links TRBV4-1 to TRBJ1-6; no firm D call. The ends were cut back, 4 bases at V and 6 bases at J, with 16 bases in the middle. Germline CDR1 reads MGHRA; CDR2 reads YSYEKL. CDR3 size: 16 residues. The CDR3 is CASSPEAEGANSPLHF. CDR3 in DNA: TGCGCCAGCAGCCCGGAGGCGGAGGGTGCTAATTCACCCCTCCACTTT.

V is TRBV12-3 or TRBV12-4 and J is TRBJ2-7; 8 nucleotides agree with TRBD1. The last part of the DNA fits TRBJ2-5 better; the J call may be wrong. The CDR3 has 15 amino acids. The CDR3 protein is CASTPDRDRGETQYF. The CDR3 nucleotides read TGTGCCAGCACCCCGGACAGGGATAGGGGAGAGACCCAGTACTTC.

The chain employs TRBV5-5 and TRBJ2-7; 7 bases align to TRBD1. After removal of 0 bases from V and 6 bases from J, the junction contained 12 bases not matched to a gene. Germline lookup yields CDR1 SGHKS and CDR2 YYEKEE (reference sequence). This CDR3 is built from 16 residues. The CDR3 coding sequence is TGTGCCAGCAGCTTGGTACCGCGCGTAGAGGGGGCCGAGCAGTACTTC. Translated: CASSLVPRVEGAEQYF. Combining the CDR3 with reference TRBV5-5 and TRBJ2-7 gives the whole variable domain DAGVTQSPTHLIKTRGQQVTLRCSPISGHKSVSWYQQVLGQGPQFIFQYYEKEERGRGNFPDRFSARQFPNYSSELNVNALLLGDSALYLCASSLVPRVEGAEQYFGPGTRLTVT.

This chain connects TRBV7-2 to TRBJ2-7; 9 nucleotides line up with TRBD2. Per germline, CDR1 SGHTA and CDR2 FQGNSA. V lost 5 bases and J lost 3; bases outside the gene matches: 8. This CDR3 contains 15 residues. The CDR3 DNA reads as TGTGCCAGCAGCCGAACCGCGGGAGGGCACTACGAGCAGTACTTC. It yields the protein CASSRTAGGHYEQYF.

The sample holds a few counts of this clonotype. The chain recombines TRBV9 with TRBJ1-1, with D possibly matching TRBD1 (5 bases). V lost 4 bases to trimming and J lost 2 bases, with 15 bases between them. From germline, CDR1 is SGDLS and CDR2 YYNGEE. CDR3 length: 15 residues. DNA of the CDR3: TGTGCCAGCAGCTCCAGTGACAGAGATAACACTGAAGCTTTCTTT. It encodes CASSSSDRDNTEAFF.

This clonotype showed up just a few times. The rearrangement links TRBV6-6 to TRBJ1-2, with a possible D match to TRBD1 (5 bases). The CDR3 totals 15 residues. The germline V gene encodes CDR1 MNHNY and CDR2 SVGAGI (reference sequence). Trimming left V 4 bases short and J 4 bases short, with 16 bases between. In DNA, the CDR3 is TGTGCCAGCAGTTTCGGGACGGGCGGATTCTATGGCTACACCTTC. Translating it yields CASSFGTGGFYGYTF.

A word on this clonotype: A much bigger clone sits one base away, suggesting this may be a read error. CDR3 amino acids: CASSPARIYEQYF. In DNA form, the CDR3 reads TGTGCCAGCAGCCCGGCCAGGATCTACGAGCAGTACTTC. The chain employs TRBV7-2 and TRBJ2-7; D gene ambiguous. Germline values: CDR1 SGHTA, CDR2 FQGNSA. Trimming stripped 5 bases from V and 3 bases from J, with 11 bases between. This CDR3 has 13 amino acids.

This clonotype was detected only a few times. The chain has TRBV25-1 and TRBJ1-1, with D possibly matching TRBD1 (5 bases). CDR1 MGHDK and CDR2 SYGVNS come from the germline V gene. Trimming pared 2 bases from V and 1 base from J, leaving 8 bases between. This CDR3 is built from 14 residues. In DNA form, the CDR3 reads TGTGCCAGCAGTGAACACGGACAGAACACTGAAGCTTTCTTT. It encodes CASSEHGQNTEAFF.

This clonotype has ten or more counts. This chain links TRBV7-2 with TRBJ2-1; 8 bases fit TRBD2. Trimming removed 5 bases from V and 7 bases from J; junction bases left unmatched: 16. Germline CDR1 reads SGHTA; CDR2 reads FQGNSA. The CDR3 is made up of 17 amino acids. CDR3 sequence reads: CASSRNSGALAGNEQFF. In DNA form, the CDR3 reads TGTGCCAGCAGCCGGAATTCCGGCGCCTTAGCGGGAAATGAGCAGTTCTTC.

The chain employs TRBV28 and TRBJ1-2; 11 bases match TRBD1. With V trimmed by 5 bases and J by 2 bases, 13 bases remained unmatched. Germline values: CDR1 MDHEN, CDR2 SYDVKM. This CDR3 has 18 amino acids. In DNA, the CDR3 is TGTGCCAGCAGTCGCCTGAGGGGACAGGGGGGACCCAACTATGGCTACACCTTC. Translation gives CASSRLRGQGGPNYGYTF.

V gene TRBV7-9 combines with J gene TRBJ2-3, with TRBD1 as a possible D gene (5 bases). CDR3 length: 15 amino acids. V dropped 0 bases and J dropped 1 base, with 8 bases sitting between them. Germline V gives CDR1 SEHNR, CDR2 FQNEAQ (reference sequence). Here the CDR3 reads CASSLATARTDTQYF. The CDR3, as DNA: TGTGCCAGCAGCTTAGCGACAGCCCGCACAGATACGCAGTATTTT.

V and J are TRBV2 and TRBJ2-1; TRBD2 aligns across 7 bases. Per the germline V gene, CDR1 is SNHLY and CDR2 is FYNNEI. Trimming removed 5 bases from V and 3 bases from J; junction bases left unmatched: 4. The CDR3 has 14 amino acids. The CDR3 reads CASSRASGYNEQFF. The CDR3 DNA is TGTGCCAGCAGTCGGGCTAGCGGCTACAATGAGCAGTTCTTC.

This clonotype was seen more than once but under ten times. This chain uses TRBV7-6 with TRBJ2-5, with a tentative D call TRBD1 (5 bases). The CDR3 covers 14 residues. V was clipped by 6 bases and J by 5 bases, with 16 bases between them. From germline, CDR1 is SGHVS and CDR2 FNYEAQ. The CDR3 nucleotides read TGTGCCAGCAGGCCATTACAGGTCATGGAGACCCAGTACTTC. Encoded protein: CASRPLQVMETQYF.

This clonotype was counted a few times. This chain uses TRBV9 with TRBJ1-5; 7 bases line up with TRBD1. From germline, CDR1 is SGDLS and CDR2 YYNGEE. V shed 0 bases, J shed 9 bases, and the junction held 6 bases outside the gene matches. The CDR3 runs to 14 residues. CDR3 coding DNA: TGTGCCAGCAGCGTAGGCGGGAGGGGGCCGCCCCAGCATTTT. It is translated as CASSVGGRGPPQHF. The full variable domain, completed using reference TRBV9 and TRBJ1-5, is DSGVTQTPKHLITATGQRVTLRCSPRSGDLSVYWYQQSLDQGLQFLIQYYNGEERAKGNILERFSAQQFPDLHSELNLSSLELGDSALYFCASSVGGRGPPQHFGDGTRLSIL.

V is TRBV4-3 and J is TRBJ2-6; perhaps TRBD2 as D (5 bases). CDR3 length: 17 amino acids. Germline CDR1 reads LGHNA; CDR2 reads YSLEER. With 4 bases removed from V and 2 bases from J, the gap between germline ends came to 15 bases. The CDR3 is CASSPDAYGTGANVLTF. In DNA form, the CDR3 reads TGCGCCAGCAGCCCAGACGCTTACGGGACTGGGGCCAACGTCCTGACTTTC.

This clonotype occurred a few times. This chain links TRBV20-1 with TRBJ2-5; 10 bases line up with TRBD2. Germline V gene sequence: CDR1 DFQATT, CDR2 SNEGSKA (reference sequence). The CDR3 totals 15 residues. V was clipped by 2 bases and J by 8 bases; unmatched bases: 11. The CDR3 nucleotides are TGCAGTGCTAGAAGCTCGACTAGCGGGTGGGGTACCCAGTACTTC. As protein: CSARSSTSGWGTQYF.

The chain combines TRBV20-1 with TRBJ2-5; 11 positions agree with TRBD2. The J call may be mistaken, given a closer DNA end match to TRBJ2-7. This CDR3 contains 14 residues. Germline V gene lookup returns CDR1 DFQATT and CDR2 SNEGSKA (reference sequence). This chain's CDR3 is CSAHGTSGFYEQYF. The CDR3 DNA reads as TGCAGTGCACACGGGACTAGCGGATTCTACGAGCAGTACTTC.

This rearrangement joins TRBV6-1 to TRBJ1-2; D possibly corresponds to TRBD1 (5 bases). This CDR3 region has 16 residues. Trimming left V 4 bases short and J 4 bases short, with 19 bases between. Germline CDR1 MNHNS, CDR2 SASEGT. The DNA of the CDR3 is TGTGCCAGCAGTGCGGACGGGGGACTATTTGCCTATGGCTACACCTTC. As protein: CASSADGGLFAYGYTF.

The table lists this clonotype with a count of one. Compared with germline, one end of the junction differs, possibly owing to a read error. CDR3 amino acids: CSVGERGRDTGERFF. The CDR3, as DNA: TGCAGCGTTGGTGAAAGGGGGCGTGATACCGGGGAGCGGTTTTTT. The gene calls are TRBV29-1 and TRBJ2-2, with TRBD1 matching over 7 bases. This CDR3 spans 15 amino acids. Germline loops: CDR1 SQVTM, CDR2 ANQGSEA.

The chain uses TRBV7-2 and TRBJ2-1, with D perhaps matching TRBD2 (6 bases). Trimming took 2 bases from V and 0 from J, leaving 8 bases between them. Per the germline V gene, CDR1 is SGHTA and CDR2 is FQGNSA. There are 15 residues in the CDR3. The CDR3 DNA reads TGTGCCAGCAGCTTACAGCGGGCCTCCTACAATGAGCAGTTCTTC. Its translation: CASSLQRASYNEQFF.

The J gene is TRBJ2-2, the V gene TRBV20-1, with D perhaps TRBD1 or TRBD2 (5 bases each). The V and J ends lost 8 bases and 8 bases respectively, with 27 bases between them. Germline values: CDR1 DFQATT, CDR2 SNEGSKA (reference sequence). The CDR3 extends over 16 amino acids. The CDR3 reads CSTVPGPHGSRGELFF. CDR3 nucleotides: TGCAGTACCGTCCCGGGACCGCACGGCTCAAGGGGGGAGCTGTTTTTT.

V and J are TRBV5-6 and TRBJ2-1; either TRBD1 or TRBD2 may supply D (5 bases each). V dropped 0 bases and J dropped 8 bases, with 9 bases sitting between them. This CDR3 has 13 amino acids. The germline V gene encodes CDR1 SGHDT and CDR2 YYEEEE. DNA for the CDR3: TGTGCCAGCAGCTTGGGTCGAGGGGATGAGCAGTTCTTC. Its translation: CASSLGRGDEQFF.